The entry that follows covers one T cell receptor beta chain sequence. This specimen comes from a study of control samples from healthy donors and cancer patients. The method was immunoSEQ multiplex PCR; TCRdb's version includes in-frame clones alone and lacks a portion of them. This sample has some 120,000 clones, with around 89% found just once. The TCR originated in a man aged 45-65 years in good health. Sequencing was done on a sample of blood.

In nucleotides, the CDR3 is TGTGCCAGCAGCTTACGCGGGGGGCGGACGACTAATGAAAAACTGTTTTTT. It specifies CASSLRGGRTTNEKLFF. The chain couples TRBV7-9 to TRBJ1-4; weak D call: TRBD1 (6 bases). CDR1 and CDR2 from the germline V gene are SEHNR and FQNEAQ (reference sequence). There are 17 residues in the CDR3. The ends were cut back, 2 bases at V and 2 bases at J, with 15 bases in the middle.